The 30 T cell receptor beta chains below all came from one sample that was sequenced in a study of CXCR3-negative and CXCR3-positive naive CD8 T cells. The authors prepared UMI-labeled TRB cDNA libraries by 5' RACE. TCRdb re-called the 5' RACE reads, yielding one record per CDR3 amino acid sequence without DNA. The sample table includes 100,000 to 150,000 distinct CDR3 sequences. Input material: naive CXCR3- CD8+ T cells from blood. Subset noted: CD45RO-CCR7+CD27+CD95- naive CD8+ T cells lacking CXCR3 (TNR3-). The source of these receptors is a human donor in good health. Some clones in this sample may be carry-over from other donors' samples.

The chain combines TRBV12-3 or TRBV12-4 with TRBJ2-7; TCRdb reports TRBD1, a call that lacks DNA to check it against. The CDR3 sequence is 14 residues long. This chain's CDR3 is CASSTGTGSYEQYF.

The chain is built from TRBV20-1 and TRBJ2-1; TCRdb outputs TRBD2, but without DNA this stays unchecked. This CDR3 region has 15 residues. CDR1 and CDR2 (germline): DFQATT, SNEGSKA (reference sequence). CDR3 sequence: CSAREWASSYNEQFF.

This chain uses TRBV4-3 with TRBJ1-1; the TRBD1 assignment by TCRdb is unverifiable without DNA. The germline V gene has CDR1 LGHNA and CDR2 YSLEER. This CDR3 is 13 amino acids long. CDR3 amino acids: CASSQARGTEAFF.

The chain carries TRBV1 and TRBJ2-1; checking the TCRdb D call of TRBD2 is not possible without DNA. TRBV1 has pseudogene status. The CDR3 totals 17 residues. Here the CDR3 reads CTTTRGALAGEKNEQFF.

The chain recombines TRBV29-1 with TRBJ1-2. The CDR3 has 12 amino acids. CDR1 and CDR2 from the germline V gene are SQVTM and ANQGSEA. CDR3 amino acids: CSVERRAYGYTF.

This chain links TRBV15 with TRBJ1-4. The germline V gene encodes CDR1 LNHNV and CDR2 YYDKDF (reference sequence). The CDR3 contains 15 residues. CDR3 sequence reads: CATSREGSTNEKLFF.

The chain joins TRBV29-1 to TRBJ2-1; checking the TCRdb D call of TRBD2 is not possible without DNA. The CDR3 is 14 residues long. Germline V lookup: CDR1 SQVTM, CDR2 ANQGSEA. The CDR3 sequence: CSVSLARTVNEQFF.

The gene calls are TRBV4-1 and TRBJ1-1; the D call from TCRdb, TRBD1, cannot be confirmed without DNA. The CDR3 length is 13 residues. Germline CDR1 MGHRA, CDR2 YSYEKL. The CDR3 region is CASSQDSQGWAFF.

V and J are TRBV29-1 and TRBJ2-3; the TCRdb D gene call, TRBD2, has no DNA to confirm it. Germline values: CDR1 SQVTM, CDR2 ANQGSEA. CDR3 size: 15 residues. CDR3 residues: CSVEALAGEVDTQYF.

The V call is TRBV7-9, the J call TRBJ2-7; no DNA is available, so the TRBD1 call from TCRdb remains unchecked. The CDR3 is 15 amino acids. Germline V gene data show CDR1 as SEHNR and CDR2 as FQNEAQ (reference sequence). CDR3 loop: CASSLGNRGDYEQYF.

The chain recombines TRBV19 with TRBJ2-3; TCRdb selects TRBD2, and the lack of DNA leaves this call unchecked. Germline V gene data show CDR1 as LNHDA and CDR2 as SQIVND (reference sequence). The CDR3 runs to 14 residues. CDR3 loop: CASRSGWSTDTQYF. The full variable domain, completed using reference TRBV19 and TRBJ2-3, is DGGITQSPKYLFRKEGQNVTLSCEQNLNHDAMYWYRQDPGQGLRLIYYSQIVNDFQKGDIAEGYSVSREKKESFPLTVTSAQKNPTAFYLCASRSGWSTDTQYFGPGTRLTVL.

The genes are TRBV6-5 and TRBJ2-5; absent DNA, TCRdb's TRBD1 call cannot be checked. The germline gives CDR1 MNHEY, CDR2 SVGAGI. The CDR3 length is 13 residues. The CDR3 here is CASSYRGRETQYF.

The chain links TRBV11-2 to TRBJ2-3; TCRdb's D call, TRBD2, is unchecked because there is no DNA. In germline, CDR1 is SGHAT, CDR2 FQNNGV. The CDR3 loop spans 15 amino acids. The CDR3 loop is CASSLGGTTTDTQYF.

V gene TRBV5-5 combines with J gene TRBJ1-1; lacking DNA, the TRBD1 call made by TCRdb goes unchecked. This CDR3 has 15 amino acids. Germline values: CDR1 SGHKS, CDR2 YYEKEE (reference sequence). CDR3 protein: CASSFGTGDGTEAFF.

The V call is TRBV29-1, the J call TRBJ1-1; TCRdb's D gene call, TRBD1, goes unchecked for lack of DNA. The CDR3 extends over 14 amino acids. The germline V gene has CDR1 SQVTM and CDR2 ANQGSEA. The CDR3 sequence is CSVPRTGISTEAFF.

The V and J genes are TRBV4-3 and TRBJ2-5. The CDR3 covers 16 residues. CDR1 is LGHNA, CDR2 YSLEER, per germline. The CDR3 sequence: CASSQEADEVGETQYF.

The chain is built from TRBV28 and TRBJ2-1; TCRdb lists TRBD2, though no DNA is available to test this call. CDR3 size: 15 residues. The germline V gene encodes CDR1 MDHEN and CDR2 SYDVKM. Here the CDR3 reads CASSFGSGTYNEQFF.

The chain uses TRBV29-1 and TRBJ2-2; the D call of TRBD1 rests on TCRdb alone, since no DNA is present to check it. The CDR3 length is 13 residues. Germline V gene lookup returns CDR1 SQVTM and CDR2 ANQGSEA. CDR3 in amino acids: CSVDFPGTGELFF.

V gene TRBV7-9 combines with J gene TRBJ2-2; TCRdb gives TRBD1 as the D gene, but with no DNA this cannot be confirmed. CDR1 and CDR2 (germline): SEHNR, FQNEAQ (reference sequence). The CDR3 is 14 amino acids. CDR3 residues: CASMDSTNTGELFF.

This sequence joins TRBV7-6 and TRBJ2-3; the TCRdb D gene call, TRBD1, has no DNA to confirm it. The CDR3 has 15 residues. CDR1 SGHVS and CDR2 FNYEAQ come from the germline V gene. This CDR3 is CASSSYGGSGDTRYF.

The V call is TRBV4-3, the J call TRBJ2-3; checking the TCRdb D call of TRBD2 is not possible without DNA. This CDR3 contains 17 residues. Germline V CDR1 and CDR2: LGHNA, YSLEER. The CDR3 here is CASSASSGGAWPDTQYF.

The chain carries TRBV28 and TRBJ2-3; TCRdb's D gene call, TRBD2, goes unchecked for lack of DNA. The CDR3 covers 19 residues. Germline values: CDR1 MDHEN, CDR2 SYDVKM. This CDR3 reads CASSLGARLASKHTDTQYF.

This chain's CDR3 is CASEGGNTEAFF. This chain joins TRBV5-1 and TRBJ1-1; the TCRdb call, TRBD1, lacks DNA for checking. This CDR3 has 12 residues. Germline loops: CDR1 SGHRS, CDR2 YFSETQ.

The CDR3 loop reads CASSVGGASYEQYF. The chain joins TRBV25-1 to TRBJ2-7; no DNA is available, so the TRBD1 call from TCRdb remains unchecked. The germline V gene encodes CDR1 MGHDK and CDR2 SYGVNS. This CDR3 contains 14 residues.

The chain has TRBV6-2 or TRBV6-3 and TRBJ1-1; the D call of TRBD1 rests on TCRdb alone, since no DNA is present to check it. The CDR3 has 14 residues. The germline CDR1 and CDR2 sequences are MNHEY and SVGEGT. CDR3 amino acids: CASSLTGTYSEAFF.

This chain uses TRBV5-1 with TRBJ2-7; with no DNA, the TCRdb D assignment of TRBD1 cannot be verified. The CDR3 has 13 residues. CDR1 SGHRS and CDR2 YFSETQ come from the germline V gene. CDR3 loop: CASSLSGGHEQYF.

The chain recombines TRBV5-1 with TRBJ2-1; TCRdb picks TRBD1, but there is no DNA to check that call. Germline values: CDR1 SGHRS, CDR2 YFSETQ. The CDR3 runs 15 residues. This CDR3 is CASSLVQGAADEQFF.

V and J are TRBV29-1 and TRBJ1-2; the TCRdb call, TRBD1, lacks DNA for checking. CDR1 is SQVTM and CDR2 is ANQGSEA in the germline V gene. The CDR3 runs to 11 residues. The CDR3 loop is CSAQGDYGYTF.

V gene TRBV27 combines with J gene TRBJ2-5. The CDR3 has 13 residues. CDR1 is MNHEY, CDR2 SMNVEV, per germline (reference sequence). This chain's CDR3 is CASSLTDQETQYF.

This chain uses TRBV2 with TRBJ2-1; the D call from TCRdb, TRBD1, cannot be confirmed without DNA. CDR1 and CDR2 from the germline V gene are SNHLY and FYNNEI. The CDR3 totals 15 residues. This chain's CDR3 is CASTGTGNGYNEQFF.